This T cell receptor beta chain originates from a study of OX40 agonist ivuxolimab in advanced cancers. Across the study: Patients in the trial were receiving intravenous ivuxolimab every 2 weeks, at doses of 0.01 to 10 mg/kg.

V lost 3 bases, J lost 10 bases, and 12 bases stayed unmatched. The CDR3 sequence is 15 residues long. The germline V gene has CDR1 KGHSH and CDR2 LQKENI. Sequencing was performed with immunoSEQ multiplex PCR; in TCRdb, only in-frame clones are kept and a portion is missing. Here the sample spans about 90,000 clones, around 89% being singletons. The rearrangement links TRBV18 to TRBJ1-5, with 7 bases that match TRBD1. The receptor was derived from an adult with an advanced solid tumor such as melanoma, head and neck, liver or kidney cancer. Sequenced material: CD4+ or CD8+ T cells sorted from blood, taken in a trial of the OX40 agonist ivuxolimab. CDR3 nucleotide sequence: TGTGCCAGCTCACCCACAGGGGTCGGTTCGGCTCCCCAGCATTTT. Its translation: CASSPTGVGSAPQHF. The variable domain in full, with the rest retrieved from reference TRBV18 and TRBJ1-5, is NAGVMQNPRHLVRRRGQEARLRCSPMKGHSHVYWYRQLPEEGLKFMVYLQKENIIDESGMPKERFSAEFPKEGPSILRIQQVVRGDSAAYFCASSPTGVGSAPQHFGDGTRLSIL.